What follows is one TCR beta chain and its context. Its binding antigen is unknown. Base qualities were left out, and no much larger clone turns up one base away. V is shortened by 3 bases, J by 0 bases, and the region joining them spans 15 bases. CDR3 length: 16 amino acids, cysteine to phenylalanine. This entry keeps only the CDR3 DNA: 48 bases, framed from base 1. CDR1 and CDR2 (SEHNR, FQNEAQ) derive from the germline V gene (reference sequence). The 40 or so donors, aged 6 to 90 years, were systemically healthy Caucasian individuals from Russia. Around 10 milliliters of peripheral blood were drawn from each donor into EDTA-treated Vacutainer tubes. Ficoll-Paque density-gradient centrifugation was used to isolate PBMCs, with at least 7 million per sample. Trizol reagent was used to extract total RNA from PBMCs, with at least 6 micrograms per sample. The percentages of naive CD45RAhigh/CD27high T cells were determined by flow cytometry on a PBMC aliquot from every donor.

This entry comes from a study of blood T cells in healthy people across ages (dated by TCRdb to 2013 to 2016). Regarding the study in general: In model experiments, template switching captured roughly one uniquely barcoded TCR beta cDNA molecule for every two T cells. The study measured age-related changes in TCR beta repertoire diversity using deep sequencing normalized with unique cDNA molecular identifiers. The donors were split into four age groups: young (average 16 years), middle-aged (about 40), aged (approximately 60) and long-lived (over 75). To avoid experimental bias, donors of different ages were spread randomly across the sequencing lanes. Using the same blood draw, the study looked at two additional independent replicas of 1 million unique cDNA reads for two donors, one aged 18 to 30 and the other aged 80 or older. Summary of the overall study and its limitations: The percentage of naive T cells measured by flow cytometry correlated strongly with observed TCR beta diversity. Total diversity estimates from one million sequenced T cells were considered lower bounds and underestimates. Because the CMV infection status of the donors was unknown, age-related changes in expanded clonotypes may potentially have been confounded. Compared with the aged group, the long-lived group had more naive CD4+ T cells, fewer expanded clones and increased TCR diversity, suggesting age selection. As age increased, observed TCR beta diversity per million T cells dropped in a roughly linear way, and a significant reduction was already evident by age approximately 40. Conclusive comparison of naive and antigen-experienced compartments was prevented by the profiling of bulk unsorted PBMCs.

The library was built by means of 5' RACE. TCRdb names Illumina HiSeq 2500 as the instrument used. A second PCR of roughly 7 to 12 cycles was run with a J-beta primer mix and a sample-barcoded 5' primer. Each TCR beta cDNA molecule received a unique molecular identifier from a template-switch 5' adaptor carrying 12 random nucleotides. At least 3 million CDR3-containing paired-end reads were obtained from each sample. The Mint cDNA synthesis kit, primed by a TRBC-specific oligonucleotide, was used to synthesize first-strand cDNA from all RNA. All cDNA was treated with uracil-DNA glycosylase and then went through a first 18-cycle PCR with the universal primers M1SS and BC2_uni_R. As for how the authors treated the data: For normalization, 1 million high-quality reads, each with a distinct molecular identifier, were randomly selected from each sample. Reads sharing molecular identifiers were discarded rather than binned into consensus sequences. MiTCR, run with a Q25 quality threshold and the strictest error-elimination algorithm, handled CDR3 identification, clonotype clustering and error correction. A nonparametric unseen species model using Euler transformation provided a lower-bound estimate of total TCR beta diversity. The raw public data were reprocessed by TCRdb itself: fastp quality trimming at Q25, MiXCR clonotype calling, in-frame beta chains only. Every entry covers one CDR3 protein and lists the most common genes and DNA from its rows. The V and J calls here are based on TCRdb, not the publication. The sample profile shows 1,500,000 or so distinct CDR3 sequences; 35% to 45% of them were found once. Of the sample, less than 5% is held by the ten largest clones.

The chain uses TRBV7-9 and TRBJ2-7; TRBD1 is a possible D gene, resting on 6 matching bases. Sample: blood. The sequence was obtained from a woman aged 18 to 35 in good health. The CDR3 corresponds to CASSFSDEGVSYEQYF. The bases are TGTGCCAGCAGCTTCTCGGACGAGGGGGTCTCCTACGAGCAGTACTTC.